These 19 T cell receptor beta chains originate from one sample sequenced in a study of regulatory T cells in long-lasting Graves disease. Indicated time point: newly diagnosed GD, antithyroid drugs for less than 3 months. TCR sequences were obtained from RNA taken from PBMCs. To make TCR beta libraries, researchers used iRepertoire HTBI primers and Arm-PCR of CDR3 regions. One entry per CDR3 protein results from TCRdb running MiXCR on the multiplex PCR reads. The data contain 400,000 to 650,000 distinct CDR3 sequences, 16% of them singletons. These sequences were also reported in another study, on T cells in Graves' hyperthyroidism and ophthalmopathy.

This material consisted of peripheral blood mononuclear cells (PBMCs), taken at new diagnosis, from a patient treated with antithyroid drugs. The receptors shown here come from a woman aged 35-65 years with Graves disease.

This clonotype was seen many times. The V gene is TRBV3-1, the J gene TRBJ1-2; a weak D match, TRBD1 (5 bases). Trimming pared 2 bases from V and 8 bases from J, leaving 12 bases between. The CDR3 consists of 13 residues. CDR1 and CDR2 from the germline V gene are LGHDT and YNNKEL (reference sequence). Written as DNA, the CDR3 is TGTGCCAGCAGCCAATCAGGGTCTGGCGGCTACACCTTC. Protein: CASSQSGSGGYTF.

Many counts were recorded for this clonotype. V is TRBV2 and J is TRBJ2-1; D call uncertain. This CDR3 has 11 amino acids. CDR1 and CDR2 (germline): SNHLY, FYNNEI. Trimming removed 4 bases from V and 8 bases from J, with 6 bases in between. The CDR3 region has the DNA TGTGCCAGCAGTGCGCAACATGAGCAGTTCTTC. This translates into CASSAQHEQFF.

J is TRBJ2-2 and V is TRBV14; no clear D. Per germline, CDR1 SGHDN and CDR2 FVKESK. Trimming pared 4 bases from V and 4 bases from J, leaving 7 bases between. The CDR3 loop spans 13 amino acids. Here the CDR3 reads CASSRQTTGELFF. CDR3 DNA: TGTGCCAGCAGCCGGCAGACCACCGGGGAGCTGTTTTTT.

DNA of the CDR3: TGCAGTGCTAGTAGGGTCCTGGGGGCCAATGAGCAGTTCTTC. This gives the protein CSASRVLGANEQFF. The genes are TRBV20-1 and TRBJ2-1, with D possibly matching TRBD1 (6 bases). Between the trimmed V and J ends, which lost 3 bases and 6 bases, there was a span of 15 bases. CDR1 is DFQATT and CDR2 is SNEGSKA in the germline V gene (reference sequence). CDR3 length equals 14 residues.

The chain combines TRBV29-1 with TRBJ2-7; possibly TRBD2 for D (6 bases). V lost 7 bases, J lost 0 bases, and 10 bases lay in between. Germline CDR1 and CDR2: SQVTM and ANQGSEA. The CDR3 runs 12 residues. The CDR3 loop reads CSGGVSSYEQYF. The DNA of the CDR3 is TGCAGCGGGGGGGTCTCCTCCTACGAGCAGTACTTC.

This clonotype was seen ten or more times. CDR3 in DNA: TGTGCCAGCAGCCCCGACAGGTATCATGACTATGGCTACACCTTC. The encoded protein is CASSPDRYHDYGYTF. This rearrangement joins TRBV2 to TRBJ1-2; TRBD1 might be the D (6 bases). The CDR3 has 15 residues. Germline V lookup: CDR1 SNHLY, CDR2 FYNNEI. V was shortened by 6 bases and J by 3 bases, with 17 bases between the two germline ends.

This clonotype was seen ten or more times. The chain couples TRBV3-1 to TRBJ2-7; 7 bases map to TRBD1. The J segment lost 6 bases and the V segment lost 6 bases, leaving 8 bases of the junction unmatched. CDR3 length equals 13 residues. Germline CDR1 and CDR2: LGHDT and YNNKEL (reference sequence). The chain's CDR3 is CASSRTTGVEQYF. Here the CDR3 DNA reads TGTGCCAGCAGTCGTACTACAGGGGTCGAGCAGTACTTC.

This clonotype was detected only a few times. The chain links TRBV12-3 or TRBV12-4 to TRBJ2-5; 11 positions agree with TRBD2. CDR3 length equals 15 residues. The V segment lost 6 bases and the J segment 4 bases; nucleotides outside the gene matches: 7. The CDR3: CASSPRGTSGETQYF. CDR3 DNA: TGTGCCAGCAGCCCTAGGGGGACTAGCGGAGAGACCCAGTACTTC.

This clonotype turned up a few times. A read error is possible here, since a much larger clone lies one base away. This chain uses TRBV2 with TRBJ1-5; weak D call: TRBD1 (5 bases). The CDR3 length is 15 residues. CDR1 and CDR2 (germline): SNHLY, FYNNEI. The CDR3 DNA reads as TGTGCCAGCACCTTGGACATGAGTAGCAATCAGCCCCGGCATTTT. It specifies CASTLDMSSNQPRHF.

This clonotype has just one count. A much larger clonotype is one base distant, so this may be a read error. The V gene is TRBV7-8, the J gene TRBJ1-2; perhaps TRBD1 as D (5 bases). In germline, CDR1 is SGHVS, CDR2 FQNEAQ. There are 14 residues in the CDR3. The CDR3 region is CASSQVQGGYGHTF. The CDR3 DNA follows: TGTGCCAGCAGCCAGGTTCAGGGCGGCTATGGCCACACCTTC.

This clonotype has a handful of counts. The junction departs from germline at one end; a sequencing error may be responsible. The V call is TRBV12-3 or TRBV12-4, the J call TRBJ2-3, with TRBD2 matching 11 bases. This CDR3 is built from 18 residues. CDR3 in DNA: TGTCCCAGCAGTTTCGGAGGACTAGCGGGCGCTAGCACAGATACGCAGTATTTT. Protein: CPSSFGGLAGASTDTQYF.

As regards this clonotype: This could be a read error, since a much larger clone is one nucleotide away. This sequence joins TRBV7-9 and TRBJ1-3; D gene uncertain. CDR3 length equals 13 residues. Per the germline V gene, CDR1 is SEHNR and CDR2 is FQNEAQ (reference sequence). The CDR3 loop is CASSLGQGNTMYF. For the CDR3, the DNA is TGTGCCAGCAGCCTCGGGCAAGGAAACACCATGTATTTT.

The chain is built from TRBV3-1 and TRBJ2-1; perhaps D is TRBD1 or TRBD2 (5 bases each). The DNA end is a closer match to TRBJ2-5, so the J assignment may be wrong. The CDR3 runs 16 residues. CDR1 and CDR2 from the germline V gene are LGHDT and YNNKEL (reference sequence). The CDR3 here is CASKRGTQGPQETQYF. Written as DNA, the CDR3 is TGTGCCAGCAAGAGAGGGACCCAGGGTCCCCAAGAGACCCAGTACTTC.

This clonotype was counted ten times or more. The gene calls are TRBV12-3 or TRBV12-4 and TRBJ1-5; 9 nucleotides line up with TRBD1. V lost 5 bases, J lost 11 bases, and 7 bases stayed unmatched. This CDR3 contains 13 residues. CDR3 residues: CASSPGDRVSQHF. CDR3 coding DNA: TGTGCCAGCAGTCCCGGGGACAGGGTGTCCCAGCATTTT.

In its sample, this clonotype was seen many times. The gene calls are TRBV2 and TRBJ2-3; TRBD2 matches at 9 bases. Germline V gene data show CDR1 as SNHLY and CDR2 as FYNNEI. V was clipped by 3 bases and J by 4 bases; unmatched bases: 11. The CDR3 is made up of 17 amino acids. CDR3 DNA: TGTGCCAGCAGTGATAGTTCCAGCGGGGGGCTACCAGATACGCAGTATTTT. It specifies CASSDSSSGGLPDTQYF.

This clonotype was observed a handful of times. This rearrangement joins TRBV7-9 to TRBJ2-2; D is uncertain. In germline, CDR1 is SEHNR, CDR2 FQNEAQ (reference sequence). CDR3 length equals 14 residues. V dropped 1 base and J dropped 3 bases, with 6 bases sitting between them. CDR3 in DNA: TGTGCCAGCAGCTTAGAGCACTACACCGGGGAGCTGTTTTTT. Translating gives CASSLEHYTGELFF.

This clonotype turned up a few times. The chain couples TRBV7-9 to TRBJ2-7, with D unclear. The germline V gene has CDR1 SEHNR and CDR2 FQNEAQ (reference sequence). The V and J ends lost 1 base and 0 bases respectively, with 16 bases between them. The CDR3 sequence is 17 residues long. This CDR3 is CASSLGPPFLSSYEQYF. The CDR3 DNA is TGTGCCAGCAGCTTAGGACCTCCTTTCTTAAGCTCCTACGAGCAGTACTTC.

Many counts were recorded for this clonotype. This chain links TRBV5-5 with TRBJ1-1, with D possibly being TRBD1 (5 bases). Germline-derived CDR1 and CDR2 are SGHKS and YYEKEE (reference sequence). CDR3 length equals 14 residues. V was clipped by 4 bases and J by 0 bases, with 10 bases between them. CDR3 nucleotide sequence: TGTGCCAGCAGCGCAGACAGCCTGAACACTGAAGCTTTCTTT. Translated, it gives CASSADSLNTEAFF.

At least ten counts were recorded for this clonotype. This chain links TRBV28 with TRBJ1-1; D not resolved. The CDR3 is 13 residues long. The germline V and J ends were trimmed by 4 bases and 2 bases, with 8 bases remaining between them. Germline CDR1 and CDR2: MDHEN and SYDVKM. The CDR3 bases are TGTGCCAGCAGTTACAGATCAAACACTGAAGCTTTCTTT. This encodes CASSYRSNTEAFF.